The 2 T cell receptor beta chains below come from one sample, sequenced in a study of CD8+ T cells in alopecia areata. RNA, once extracted, was reverse transcribed into cDNA for use as the sequencing template. Clones were read by immunoSEQ multiplex PCR, and TCRdb kept only the in-frame ones, dropping some. The table has roughly 150,000 clones, about three fifths seen once. The specimen sequenced was CD4+ T cells sorted from blood. Every receptor here comes from a human donor in good health.

The V call is TRBV5-1, the J call TRBJ2-1; 12 bases fit TRBD2. The CDR3 totals 16 residues. Germline V lookup: CDR1 SGHRS, CDR2 YFSETQ. V dropped 2 bases and J dropped 5; count of bases not matched to a gene: 5. This CDR3 reads CASSFLAGGRDNEQFF. The CDR3 DNA reads TGCGCCAGCAGCTTTCTAGCGGGAGGGCGGGACAATGAGCAGTTCTTC.

This rearrangement joins TRBV30 to TRBJ2-3; D unclear. Germline V gene lookup returns CDR1 GTSNPN and CDR2 SVGIG (reference sequence). Trimming took off 4 bases at V and 2 bases at J, with 4 bases between the two ends. The length of the CDR3 is 11 residues. Here the CDR3 DNA reads TGTGCCTGGAACCCCACAGATACGCAGTATTTT. Amino acids: CAWNPTDTQYF.